This entry lists 27 T cell receptor beta chains sequenced from one sample in a study of T cell responses to AZD1222 COVID-19 vaccine. The method was immunoSEQ multiplex PCR; TCRdb's version includes in-frame clones alone and lacks a portion of them. The sample holds about 150,000 clones, roughly 92% seen once. Material: peripheral blood, obtained 28 days after the second AZD1222 dose. The source is an adult who received the AZD1222 COVID-19 vaccine.

The gene calls are TRBV2 and TRBJ2-1; 13 nucleotides align to TRBD2. The germline gives CDR1 SNHLY, CDR2 FYNNEI. After removal of 4 bases from V and 13 bases from J, the junction contained 7 bases not matched to a gene. The CDR3 is 14 amino acids. For the CDR3, the DNA is TGTGCCAGCAGTGCACTAGCGGGAGGGCCTGGTCAGTTCTTC. Amino acids: CASSALAGGPGQFF.

The chain links TRBV9 to TRBJ2-2; D is perhaps TRBD1 or TRBD2 (5 bases each). Germline V gives CDR1 SGDLS, CDR2 YYNGEE. The CDR3 is made up of 15 amino acids. V gave up 5 bases and J gave up 4 bases, with 15 bases separating them. CDR3 DNA: TGTGCCAGCAGGGGGACCGCAGAGAGCACCGGGGAGCTGTTTTTT. Its protein product is CASRGTAESTGELFF.

This chain links TRBV18 with TRBJ1-2; the D gene is possibly TRBD1 (5 bases). The germline CDR1 and CDR2 sequences are KGHSH and LQKENI. The CDR3 is made up of 16 amino acids. Trimming cost V 3 bases and J 2 bases, with 16 bases left between them. DNA of the CDR3: TGTGCCAGCTCACCGTTACGGACACAGACCAACTATGGCTACACCTTC. Protein: CASSPLRTQTNYGYTF.

V and J are TRBV9 and TRBJ1-6, with unresolved D. Between the trimmed V and J ends, which lost 2 bases and 0 bases, there was a span of 12 bases. The V gene's germline CDR1 is SGDLS and CDR2 YYNGEE. The CDR3 consists of 17 residues. CDR3 sequence reads: CASSVSLGSSYNSPLHF. The CDR3 DNA is TGTGCCAGCAGCGTTTCCCTGGGGAGCTCCTATAATTCACCCCTCCACTTT.

The genes are TRBV12-5 and TRBJ1-2; D perhaps matches TRBD1 (5 bases). The germline V and J ends were trimmed by 6 bases and 5 bases, with 10 bases remaining between them. The CDR3 contains 12 residues. Germline V gene data show CDR1 as LGHNT and CDR2 as FRNRAP. The CDR3 DNA follows: TGTGCTAGTGGCACGACAGATTATGGCTACACCTTC. Translation gives CASGTTDYGYTF.

The V gene is TRBV5-1, the J gene TRBJ2-3, with 8 bases identical to TRBD1. This CDR3 is 14 amino acids long. V gave up 3 bases and J gave up 4 bases; unmatched junction bases: 4. The germline gives CDR1 SGHRS, CDR2 YFSETQ. In DNA, the CDR3 is TGCGCCAGCAGCTGGACAGGGATCCCAGATACGCAGTATTTT. Translating it yields CASSWTGIPDTQYF.

This clone appeared once. The chain recombines TRBV9 with TRBJ2-1; 12 positions agree with TRBD2. The germline V gene encodes CDR1 SGDLS and CDR2 YYNGEE. The CDR3 sequence is 15 residues long. The J segment lost 8 bases and the V segment lost 3 bases, leaving 6 bases of the junction unmatched. CDR3 amino acids: CASSASGRAGDEQFF. In DNA form, the CDR3 reads TGTGCCAGCAGCGCTAGCGGGAGGGCCGGGGATGAGCAGTTCTTC. Full variable domain (missing parts from reference TRBV9 and TRBJ2-1): DSGVTQTPKHLITATGQRVTLRCSPRSGDLSVYWYQQSLDQGLQFLIQYYNGEERAKGNILERFSAQQFPDLHSELNLSSLELGDSALYFCASSASGRAGDEQFFGPGTRLTVL.

The V call is TRBV3-1 (or the pseudogene TRBV3-2), the J call TRBJ2-3, with TRBD2 identical over 8 bases. The V segment lost 0 bases and the J segment 4 bases; nucleotides outside the gene matches: 3. The germline gives CDR1 LGHDT, CDR2 YNNKEL (reference sequence). This CDR3 is 15 amino acids long. DNA for the CDR3: TGTGCCAGCAGCCAAGATTTAGCGGGACCAGATACGCAGTATTTT. It translates to CASSQDLAGPDTQYF.

The CDR3 DNA reads as TGCAGTGCTAGTCTGTTTGGGACAGGGGGCGGGGAAGCTTTCTTT. Encoded protein: CSASLFGTGGGEAFF. The chain is built from TRBV20-1 and TRBJ1-1; 12 nucleotides align to TRBD1. CDR3 length: 15 amino acids. In germline, CDR1 is DFQATT, CDR2 SNEGSKA (reference sequence). Unmatched junction bases numbered 10, after V lost 3 bases and J lost 8 bases.

V and J are TRBV2 and TRBJ2-1, with 8 bases matching TRBD2. The germline gives CDR1 SNHLY, CDR2 FYNNEI. Unmatched junction bases numbered 9, after V lost 7 bases and J lost 4 bases. This CDR3 contains 15 residues. The CDR3 is CASTPGAGGYNEQFF. CDR3 nucleotides: TGTGCCAGCACCCCCGGGGCGGGAGGTTACAATGAGCAGTTCTTC.

In its sample, this clone was seen a few times. V and J are TRBV20-1 and TRBJ1-2, with no clear D. V lost 3 bases to trimming and J lost 8 bases, with 10 bases between them. The CDR3 runs to 11 residues. CDR1 DFQATT and CDR2 SNEGSKA come from the germline V gene (reference sequence). CDR3 region: CSARESMGYTF. CDR3 DNA: TGCAGTGCTAGGGAGTCTATGGGCTACACCTTC.

This clone was recorded once. The J gene is TRBJ1-3, the V gene TRBV6-2 or TRBV6-3; D call uncertain. Germline V lookup: CDR1 MNHEY, CDR2 SVGEGT. Trimming removed 2 bases from V and 6 bases from J, with 14 bases in between. The CDR3 contains 15 residues. CDR3 protein: CASSYNEEALNTIYF. DNA of the CDR3: TGTGCCAGCAGTTACAACGAGGAGGCATTAAACACCATATATTTT.

The gene calls are TRBV19 and TRBJ2-5; 7 bases map to TRBD1. The CDR3 is 15 amino acids. Germline CDR1 and CDR2: LNHDA and SQIVND (reference sequence). The V gene end was trimmed by 5 bases and the J gene end by 7 bases; junction bases not matched to a gene: 13. CDR3 residues: CASSQRDRPEPTQYF. The CDR3 DNA is TGTGCCAGTAGTCAACGGGACAGACCGGAACCGACCCAGTACTTC.

The CDR3 coding sequence is TGTGCCAGCAGCTTCGCAGGGACAGAACCCGGGGGCTACACCTTC. Translating it yields CASSFAGTEPGGYTF. This chain connects TRBV7-2 to TRBJ1-2, with 7 bases that match TRBD1. The V gene end was trimmed by 3 bases and the J gene end by 8 bases; junction bases not matched to a gene: 12. Germline V gives CDR1 SGHTA, CDR2 FQGNSA. The CDR3 is 15 amino acids. The variable domain in full, with the rest retrieved from reference TRBV7-2 and TRBJ1-2, is GAGVSQSPSNKVTEKGKDVELRCDPISGHTALYWYRQSLGQGLEFLIYFQGNSAPDKSGLPSDRFSAERTGGSVSTLTIQRTQQEDSAVYLCASSFAGTEPGGYTFGSGTRLTVV.

V and J are TRBV27 and TRBJ2-2, with 7 bases fitting TRBD1. The CDR3 has 15 residues. In germline, CDR1 is MNHEY, CDR2 SMNVEV (reference sequence). J lost 0 bases, V lost 5 bases, and 3 bases had no gene match. The CDR3 here is CASSIDRANTGELFF. The CDR3 DNA is TGTGCCAGCAGTATCGACAGGGCGAACACCGGGGAGCTGTTTTTT.

The rearrangement uses TRBV28 and TRBJ1-2; 7 bases are a match to TRBD1. The CDR3 is 12 amino acids. With V trimmed by 6 bases and J by 7 bases, 5 bases remained unmatched. Germline CDR1 is MDHEN and CDR2 is SYDVKM. CDR3 amino acids: CASRRGQVGYTF. CDR3 in DNA: TGTGCCAGCAGGAGGGGGCAGGTTGGCTACACCTTC.

The V gene is TRBV9, the J gene TRBJ1-2; the D is unclear. This CDR3 is built from 13 residues. Germline V gene data show CDR1 as SGDLS and CDR2 as YYNGEE. V lost 3 bases, J lost 6 bases, and 12 bases lay in between. CDR3 residues: CASSGHWADGYTF. The CDR3 nucleotides read TGTGCCAGCAGCGGACATTGGGCAGATGGCTACACCTTC. The complete variable domain, with remaining parts taken from reference TRBV9 and TRBJ1-2, reads DSGVTQTPKHLITATGQRVTLRCSPRSGDLSVYWYQQSLDQGLQFLIQYYNGEERAKGNILERFSAQQFPDLHSELNLSSLELGDSALYFCASSGHWADGYTFGSGTRLTVV.

This chain uses TRBV2 with TRBJ2-7, with 7 bases lining up with TRBD1. V lost 7 bases to trimming and J lost 3 bases; unmatched junction nucleotides: 3. This CDR3 spans 12 amino acids. The V gene's germline CDR1 is SNHLY and CDR2 FYNNEI. The chain's CDR3 is CASKGQYYEQYF. The CDR3 DNA is TGTGCCAGCAAGGGACAGTACTACGAGCAGTACTTC.

The genes are TRBV28 and TRBJ1-4; 7 positions agree with TRBD1. Germline trimming cut 6 bases from V and 8 bases from J; bases unmatched to any gene: 6. Germline V lookup: CDR1 MDHEN, CDR2 SYDVKM. CDR3 length: 13 residues. The CDR3 sequence is CASRATGVEKLFF. CDR3 DNA: TGTGCCAGCAGAGCCACAGGGGTCGAAAAACTGTTTTTT. Supplemented by reference TRBV28 and TRBJ1-4, the full variable domain reads DVKVTQSSRYLVKRTGEKVFLECVQDMDHENMFWYRQDPGLGLRLIYFSYDVKMKEKGDIPEGYSVSREKKERFSLILESASTNQTSMYLCASRATGVEKLFFGSGTQLSVL.

This chain uses TRBV2 with TRBJ1-1; TRBD1 matches 8 bases. CDR1 SNHLY and CDR2 FYNNEI come from the germline V gene. This CDR3 comprises 12 residues. In DNA form, the CDR3 reads TGTGGCAGGGACAGGTTGAACACTGAAGCTTTCTTT. This codes for CGRDRLNTEAFF.

This chain uses TRBV19 with TRBJ1-5; D gene uncertain. The CDR3 has 14 amino acids. The germline gives CDR1 LNHDA, CDR2 SQIVND (reference sequence). Trimming left V 5 bases short and J 5 bases short, with 13 bases between. The CDR3, as DNA: TGTGCCAGTAGTGGCCAGCGCGGGGATCAGCCCCAGCATTTT. It specifies CASSGQRGDQPQHF.

The rearrangement links TRBV6-5 to TRBJ1-1, with D perhaps TRBD1 (6 bases). Looked up from germline, CDR1 is MNHEY and CDR2 is SVGAGI. The CDR3 has 14 amino acids. Trimming took off 9 bases at V and 1 base at J, with 15 bases between the two ends. The CDR3 sequence is CARSMGHPNTEAFF. The CDR3 DNA reads TGTGCCAGGTCTATGGGACATCCGAACACTGAAGCTTTCTTT.

This clone came up a few times. The chain couples TRBV21-1 to TRBJ2-7. TRBV21-1 is flagged as a pseudogene. CDR3 size: 14 residues. CDR3 DNA sequence: TGTGCCAGCAGCACCAAGGACCGCACCTACGAGCAGTACTTC. It encodes CASSTKDRTYEQYF.

The chain combines TRBV6-5 with TRBJ1-1; D not certain. Per the germline V gene, CDR1 is MNHEY and CDR2 is SVGAGI. This CDR3 is 16 amino acids long. Trimming left V 1 base short and J 1 base short, with 13 bases between. CDR3 protein: CASSYFGRRSNTEAFF. CDR3 bases: TGTGCCAGCAGTTACTTCGGAAGACGATCGAACACTGAAGCTTTCTTT.

V is TRBV4-1 and J is TRBJ1-3; D gene uncertain. V lost 6 bases and J lost 1, with 10 bases in between. Germline V gene lookup returns CDR1 MGHRA and CDR2 YSYEKL. This CDR3 has 14 amino acids. CDR3 DNA: TGCGCCAGCAGTCGGACGCAATCTGGAAACACCATATATTTT. Its translation is CASSRTQSGNTIYF.

The chain is built from TRBV29-1 and TRBJ1-2; TRBD1 matches 10 bases. The CDR3 extends over 15 amino acids. The V gene end was trimmed by 4 bases and the J gene end by 0 bases; junction bases not matched to a gene: 5. CDR1 and CDR2 from the germline V gene are SQVTM and ANQGSEA. CDR3 protein: CSVGGQGPSNYGYTF. CDR3 nucleotide sequence: TGCAGCGTTGGGGGACAGGGGCCGTCTAACTATGGCTACACCTTC. The variable domain in full, with the rest retrieved from reference TRBV29-1 and TRBJ1-2, is SAVISQKPSRDICQRGTSLTIQCQVDSQVTMMFWYRQQPGQSLTLIATANQGSEATYESGFVIDKFPISRPNLTFSTLTVSNMSPEDSSIYLCSVGGQGPSNYGYTFGSGTRLTVV.

V gene TRBV7-3 combines with J gene TRBJ1-4; 7 bases align to TRBD1. The V segment lost 5 bases and the J segment 8 bases; nucleotides outside the gene matches: 23. The germline V gene has CDR1 SGHTA and CDR2 FQGTGA. The CDR3 contains 19 residues. The CDR3 DNA sequence: TGTGCCAGCAGCCCCGAGGACAGGTGGGACCCTGATCGACGAGAAAAACTGTTTTTT. Encoded protein: CASSPEDRWDPDRREKLFF.